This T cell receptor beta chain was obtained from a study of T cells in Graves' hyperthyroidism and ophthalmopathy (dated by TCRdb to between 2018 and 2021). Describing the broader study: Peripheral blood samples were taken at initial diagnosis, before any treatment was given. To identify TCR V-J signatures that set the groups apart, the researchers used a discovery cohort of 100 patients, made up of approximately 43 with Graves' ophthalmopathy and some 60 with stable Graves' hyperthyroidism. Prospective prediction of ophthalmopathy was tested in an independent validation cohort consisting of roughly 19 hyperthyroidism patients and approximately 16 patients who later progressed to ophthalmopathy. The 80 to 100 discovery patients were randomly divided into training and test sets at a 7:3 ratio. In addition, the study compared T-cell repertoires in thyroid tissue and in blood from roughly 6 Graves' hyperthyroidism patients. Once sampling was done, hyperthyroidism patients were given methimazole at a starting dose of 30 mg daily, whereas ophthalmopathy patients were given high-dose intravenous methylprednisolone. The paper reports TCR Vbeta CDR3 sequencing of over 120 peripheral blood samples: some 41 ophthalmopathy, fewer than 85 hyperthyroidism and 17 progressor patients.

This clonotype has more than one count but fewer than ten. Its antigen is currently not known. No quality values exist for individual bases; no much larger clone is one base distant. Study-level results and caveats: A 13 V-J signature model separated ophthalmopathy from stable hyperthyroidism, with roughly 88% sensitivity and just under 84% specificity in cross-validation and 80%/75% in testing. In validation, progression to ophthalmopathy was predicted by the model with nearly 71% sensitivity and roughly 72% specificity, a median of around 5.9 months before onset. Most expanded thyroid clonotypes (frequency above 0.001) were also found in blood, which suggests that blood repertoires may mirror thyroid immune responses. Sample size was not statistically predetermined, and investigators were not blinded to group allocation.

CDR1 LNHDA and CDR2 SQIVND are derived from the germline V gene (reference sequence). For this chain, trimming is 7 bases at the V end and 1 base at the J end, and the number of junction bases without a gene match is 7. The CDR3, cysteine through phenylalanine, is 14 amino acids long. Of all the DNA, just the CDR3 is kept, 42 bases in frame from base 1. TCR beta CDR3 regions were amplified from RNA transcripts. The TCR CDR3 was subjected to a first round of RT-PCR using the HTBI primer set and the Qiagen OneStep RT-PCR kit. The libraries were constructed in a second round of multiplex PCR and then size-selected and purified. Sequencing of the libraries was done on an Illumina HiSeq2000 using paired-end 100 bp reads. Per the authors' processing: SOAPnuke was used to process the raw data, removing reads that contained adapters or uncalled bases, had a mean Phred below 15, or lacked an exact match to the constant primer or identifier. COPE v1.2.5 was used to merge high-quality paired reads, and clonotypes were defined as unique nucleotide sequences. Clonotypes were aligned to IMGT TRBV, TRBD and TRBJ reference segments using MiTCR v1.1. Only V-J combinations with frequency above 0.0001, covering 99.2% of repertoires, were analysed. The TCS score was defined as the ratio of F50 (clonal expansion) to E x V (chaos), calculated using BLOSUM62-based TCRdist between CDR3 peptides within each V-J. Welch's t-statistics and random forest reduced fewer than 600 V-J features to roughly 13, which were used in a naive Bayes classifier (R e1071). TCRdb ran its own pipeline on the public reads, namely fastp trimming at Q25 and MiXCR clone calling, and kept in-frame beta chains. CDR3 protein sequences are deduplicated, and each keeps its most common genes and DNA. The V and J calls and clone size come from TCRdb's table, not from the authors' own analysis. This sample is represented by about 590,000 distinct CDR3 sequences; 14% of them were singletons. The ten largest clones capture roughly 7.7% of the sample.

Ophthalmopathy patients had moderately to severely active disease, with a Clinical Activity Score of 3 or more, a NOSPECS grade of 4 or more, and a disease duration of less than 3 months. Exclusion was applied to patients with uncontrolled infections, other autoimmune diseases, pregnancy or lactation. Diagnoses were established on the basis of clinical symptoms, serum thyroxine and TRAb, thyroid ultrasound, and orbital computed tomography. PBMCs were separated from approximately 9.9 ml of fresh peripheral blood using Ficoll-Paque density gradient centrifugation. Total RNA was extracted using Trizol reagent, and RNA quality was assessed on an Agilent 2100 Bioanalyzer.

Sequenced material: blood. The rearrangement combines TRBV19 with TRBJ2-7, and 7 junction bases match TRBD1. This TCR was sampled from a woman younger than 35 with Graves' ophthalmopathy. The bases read TGTGCCAGTACCCGGACAGGTCCTTCCTACGAGCAGTACTTC. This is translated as CASTRTGPSYEQYF.